These 15 T cell receptor beta chains share one sample of origin, sequenced in a study of blood T cell repertoires in COVID-19 (dated by TCRdb to about 2020). Library preparation used the immunoSEQ multiplex PCR assay. Entries here come from immuneACCESS through TCRdb and include only in-frame sequences with V and J called. Some clones fail to appear in such tables; in the studies checked, an unresolved V gene covers under half of the shortfall, and the cause of the remainder is unknown. The sample table contains about 230,000 clones; only one count was recorded for around 83% of them. The ten most abundant clones make up around 0.97% of the sample. The sequenced material came from peripheral blood. The receptors stem from a man in his forties with acute or convalescent COVID-19.

The V gene is TRBV20-1, the J gene TRBJ1-1; the D is unclear. V was trimmed by 5 bases and J by 6 bases, leaving 10 bases between them. The CDR3 contains 11 residues. The V gene's germline CDR1 is DFQATT and CDR2 SNEGSKA (reference sequence). The CDR3 nucleotides read TGCAGTGCTTCTACCGTGGCTGAAGCTTTCTTT. Translated, it gives CSASTVAEAFF.

J is TRBJ1-1 and V is TRBV28; 7 positions match TRBD1. V shed 0 bases, J shed 6 bases, and the junction held 1 base outside the gene matches. The length of the CDR3 is 13 residues. The V gene's germline CDR1 is MDHEN and CDR2 SYDVKM. The CDR3 reads CASSLWQGAEAFF. In DNA form, the CDR3 reads TGTGCCAGCAGTTTATGGCAGGGGGCTGAAGCTTTCTTT.

This sequence joins TRBV30 and TRBJ1-5, with D perhaps matching TRBD1 (6 bases). Trimming stripped 0 bases from V and 0 bases from J, with 15 bases between. CDR1 and CDR2 from the germline V gene are GTSNPN and SVGIG (reference sequence). The CDR3 length is 17 residues. For the CDR3, the DNA is TGTGCCTGGAGTGTATTTGGGGGCCAGAATAGCAATCAGCCCCAGCATTTT. Residues: CAWSVFGGQNSNQPQHF.

The chain employs TRBV19 and TRBJ2-1; 7 bases fit TRBD1. With V trimmed by 4 bases and J by 0 bases, 12 bases remained unmatched. This CDR3 region has 18 residues. Germline values: CDR1 LNHDA, CDR2 SQIVND (reference sequence). CDR3 region: CASSTGTVYPFSYNEQFF. The CDR3 region has the DNA TGTGCCAGTAGTACCGGGACAGTTTATCCATTCTCCTACAATGAGCAGTTCTTC. Full variable domain (outside the CDR3, taken from reference TRBV19 and TRBJ2-1): DGGITQSPKYLFRKEGQNVTLSCEQNLNHDAMYWYRQDPGQGLRLIYYSQIVNDFQKGDIAEGYSVSREKKESFPLTVTSAQKNPTAFYLCASSTGTVYPFSYNEQFFGPGTRLTVL.

V usage is TRBV30 and J usage is TRBJ2-5, with a weak D call TRBD2 (5 bases). Per the germline V gene, CDR1 is GTSNPN and CDR2 is SVGIG (reference sequence). The CDR3 consists of 13 residues. Between the trimmed V and J ends, which lost 2 bases and 2 bases, there was a span of 9 bases. DNA of the CDR3: TGTGCCTGGAGTCCCGGGATGCAAGAGACCCAGTACTTC. It yields the protein CAWSPGMQETQYF.

The J gene is TRBJ2-3, the V gene TRBV4-2; D might be TRBD2 (7 bases). Germline lookup yields CDR1 LGHNA and CDR2 YNFKEQ. The CDR3 runs 18 residues. V lost 0 bases and J 4 bases, leaving 20 bases between the germline ends. CDR3: CASSQDSKGGALSDTQYF. DNA for the CDR3: TGTGCCAGCAGCCAAGATAGCAAGGGGGGGGCCCTATCAGATACGCAGTATTTT.

The chain links TRBV27 to TRBJ1-6; D possibly corresponds to TRBD1 (6 bases). The CDR3 totals 15 residues. Per germline, CDR1 MNHEY and CDR2 SMNVEV (reference sequence). The germline V and J ends were trimmed by 5 bases and 8 bases, with 16 bases remaining between them. CDR3 nucleotides: TGTGCCAGCAGTCCACAGGGAGATCCTTATTCACCCCTCCACTTT. Encoded protein: CASSPQGDPYSPLHF.

The chain links TRBV5-6 to TRBJ1-2; D remains ambiguous. Trimming pared 2 bases from V and 9 bases from J, leaving 11 bases between. The CDR3 is 12 residues long. Germline V gene lookup returns CDR1 SGHDT and CDR2 YYEEEE. The CDR3 reads CASSLEWSRYTF. In DNA form, the CDR3 reads TGTGCCAGCAGCTTAGAATGGAGTCGCTACACCTTC. Full variable domain (rest looked up from reference TRBV5-6 and TRBJ1-2): DAGVTQSPTHLIKTRGQQVTLRCSPKSGHDTVSWYQQALGQGPQFIFQYYEEEERQRGNFPDRFSGHQFPNYSSELNVNALLLGDSALYLCASSLEWSRYTFGSGTRLTVV.

This sequence joins TRBV5-1 and TRBJ2-7; D remains ambiguous. CDR1 is SGHRS, CDR2 YFSETQ, per germline. The V end was cut by 3 bases, the J end by 3 bases, with 7 bases between. This CDR3 region has 12 residues. CDR3 loop: CASSSVFYEQYF. The CDR3 bases are TGCGCCAGCAGCTCGGTCTTCTACGAGCAGTACTTC.

The J gene is TRBJ1-3, the V gene TRBV3-1 (or the pseudogene TRBV3-2); tentatively, D is TRBD1 (6 bases). V gave up 4 bases and J gave up 4 bases, with 20 bases separating them. Germline V CDR1 and CDR2: LGHDT, YNNKEL (reference sequence). The CDR3 length is 17 residues. The CDR3, as DNA: TGTGCCAGCAGCCTACGGTGGACAGCCTCTATAGGAAACACCATATATTTT. Translation gives CASSLRWTASIGNTIYF.

The rearrangement uses TRBV7-3 and TRBJ2-5; a possible D gene is TRBD1 (6 bases). CDR1 is SGHTA and CDR2 is FQGTGA in the germline V gene. V was pared by 6 bases and J by 3 bases, with 11 bases between. The CDR3 has 13 residues. For the CDR3, the DNA is TGTGCCAGCAGTTCAGGGGCGAAAGAGACCCAGTACTTC. As protein: CASSSGAKETQYF.

V usage is TRBV30 and J usage is TRBJ1-6; TRBD1 matches 11 bases. V gave up 8 bases and J gave up 7 bases; unmatched junction bases: 4. This CDR3 region has 13 residues. Germline values: CDR1 GTSNPN, CDR2 SVGIG (reference sequence). The CDR3 is CAVGTGGNSPLHF. The DNA for the CDR3 is TGTGCCGTTGGGACAGGGGGAAATTCACCCCTCCACTTT.

DNA of the CDR3: TGCAGCGTAGAGACGGGTTTCGCTGAAGCTTTCTTT. Translated: CSVETGFAEAFF. The V gene is TRBV29-1, the J gene TRBJ1-1, with D unclear. The CDR3 sequence is 12 residues long. Per the germline V gene, CDR1 is SQVTM and CDR2 is ANQGSEA. With 6 bases removed from V and 6 bases from J, the gap between germline ends came to 14 bases.

The chain is built from TRBV6-1 and TRBJ1-2, with D possibly matching TRBD1 (6 bases). V was clipped by 3 bases and J by 8 bases, with 19 bases between them. The CDR3 sequence is 15 residues long. CDR1 and CDR2 (germline): MNHNS, SASEGT. The CDR3 DNA follows: TGTGCCAGCAGTGACCCGGAGGGGGGGCGGAGAGGCTACACCTTC. Its translation is CASSDPEGGRRGYTF.

The V call is TRBV27, the J call TRBJ1-2; 7 nucleotides line up with TRBD1. The germline V gene has CDR1 MNHEY and CDR2 SMNVEV (reference sequence). The length of the CDR3 is 15 residues. The ends lost 4 bases at V and 4 bases at J; junction bases unmatched: 9. The CDR3 coding sequence is TGTGCCAGCAGTTACAAACGACAGGGTACCTATGGCTACACCTTC. This encodes CASSYKRQGTYGYTF.